This T cell receptor (beta chain) derives from a study of OX40 agonist ivuxolimab in advanced cancers. In the study overall: Cohort: 75% to 90% men, mean age around 61, aged roughly 23 to 79. Enrollees could have had prior anti-PD-1, anti-PD-L1 or anti-CTLA-4 therapy, which 30% to 50% had received.

Findings of the study overall: CD4+ and CD8+ blood T cells expanded clonally by week 6 at 0.1 to 3.0 mg/kg.

This CDR3 region has 13 residues. Per the germline V gene, CDR1 is SGHNT and CDR2 is YENEEA. A note on this clone: What it binds is not known.

Sequencing used immunoSEQ multiplex PCR; TCRdb keeps in-frame clones, though not all of them. The table lists some 70,000 clones, around 87% of them singletons. The V and J genes are TRBV11-3 and TRBJ2-5; tentatively, D is TRBD2 (5 bases). The J call may not be correct, given that the DNA end is closer to TRBJ2-7. This sequence originates from an adult with an advanced solid tumor such as melanoma, head and neck, liver or kidney cancer. The sample in question was CD4+ or CD8+ T cells sorted from blood, obtained in a trial of the OX40 agonist ivuxolimab. The CDR3 spells CASSFGGDYEQYF. In nucleotides, the CDR3 is TGTGCCAGCAGCTTCGGAGGAGACTACGAGCAGTACTTC.